This T cell receptor beta chain was recorded in a study of cytomegalovirus exposure and HLA in healthy donors listed by TCRdb under 2017. With respect to the entire study: An earlier analysis of roughly 610 of the donors reported 250 to 300 Gb of sequence data and roughly 120 million unique TCR beta sequences obtained from roughly 180 million T cells. About 280 gigabases of sequencing data and 70 million to 85 million unique TCR sequences were included in an early release covering over 600 HLA-typed donors. Of the roughly 390 genotyped donors, about 80% fell in the genetic ancestry cluster associated with self-reported Caucasian donors. The study aimed to test whether signatures of past pathogen exposure could be identified by cataloging public T cell receptors. The study used immunosequencing to profile the T cell repertoires of approximately 650 subjects and linked those repertoires to cytomegalovirus serostatus. Besides the first cohort of 550 to 750 subjects, a separate validation cohort made up of roughly 120 different subjects was used. To predict cytomegalovirus infection status, the study brought together high-throughput TCR immunosequencing, statistical association of individual TCRs with disease status, and machine learning. A later analysis re-analyzed previously published TCR beta repertoires from hundreds of donors and added high-resolution HLA genotyping to study TCR occurrence patterns. Rather than drawing on any new phenotypic data, the later analysis identified candidate immune exposures from TCR beta sequences and the way those sequences occurred across donors. In an earlier analysis of 587 of the donors, high-throughput TCR beta sequencing was used to judge whether each TCR beta V gene segment behaved as functional or pseudogenic. Alongside the repertoire data, information on donor age, sex, ethnicity and CMV serostatus was compiled. In a later genetic analysis, genome-wide SNP genotypes for about three fifths of the roughly 670 donors were used, and that subset was treated as a discovery cohort. All discovery cohort repertoires had been generated using a single sequencing platform. Both class I and class II loci were covered by HLA typing, at four-digit resolution. Typing coverage differed by locus: A, B, C, DRB1 and DQB1 were typed in about 620-630 donors, DQA1 in 522, DPA1 in nearly 610, and DPB1 in 472. About 5 DR-DQ haplotypes were handled as single units for association and clustering, since linkage in the cohort was strong. Among almost 400 genotyped donors of the cohort, an average of about 240,000 unique TCR beta nucleotide sequences were sequenced per donor, roughly 18% of them non-productive. Broader findings and caveats from the paper: When HLA alleles, especially DR and DQ, strongly co-occurred, TCR associations were difficult to assign to individual alleles. It was suggested by the authors that the approach could potentially be generalized to other disease states and immunological phenotypes. A group of highly shared sequence variants was considered likely to be a technical artifact of the sequencing pipeline. Correlated functional status among segregating V segments might reflect linkage disequilibrium, but an unknown experimental factor could not be ruled out. According to a later analysis, most CMV-associated TCR beta chains appeared to be HLA-restricted, and the HLA associations seemed to be driven largely by CMV exposure. The classifier was reported to diagnose cytomegalovirus status with high specificity and sensitivity in both the original and validation cohorts. For the cohort, immune exposure information was limited to CMV serostatus. Most TCR sequences were observed very rarely across donors, whereas some public TCRs were present in many individuals. Broadly in line with IMGT annotations, most TCR beta V segments showed up in productive rearrangements about 90% or about 30% of the time in an earlier analysis of a few hundred of the donors. Because HLA typing was unavailable for some donors at each locus, only the typed subset was used in association tests. A further reported finding was that TCR beta sequences accurately predicted the HLA-A and HLA-B alleles for most subjects in the first cohort. V-gene and J-gene trimming of TCR beta chains was associated with a missense DCLRE1C variant in a later genetic analysis, and the association was replicated in an independent cohort. In the study, approximately 160 TCR beta chains were listed as associated with cytomegalovirus. In a later analysis, HLA-associated TCR beta chains were found to be more clonally expanded and to have lower generation probabilities than equally common non-associated chains. Sequencing depth was assumed to be roughly uniform across donors in the presence/absence analyses, though that assumption may not hold. The cohort was sequenced for TCR beta chains only, and without alpha or paired-chain data the features that could be detected were limited. In vitro tests confirmed that three of the cytomegalovirus-associated TCR beta chains recognize cytomegalovirus antigens. Because counts were too low, under 20 rarely observed V segments, including chromosome 9 orphons, were left out of the earlier analysis of some 600 of the donors. In a later analysis, the rate of TCR association differed among HLA loci, with DRB1 alleles having the most associated TCRs and HLA-C alleles having the fewest. At a false discovery rate of 0.05, a later analysis linked about 16,000 TCR beta sequences to specific HLA alleles. A later genetic analysis reported fewer N-insertions in productive TCRs among donors in an Asian-associated ancestry cluster than the roughly 700-donor mean. Several of the top co-occurrence clusters appeared to be linked to parvovirus B19, influenza, CMV and Epstein-Barr virus, according to a later analysis.

As concerns this clone: Its binding antigen is unknown.

In total, over 600 healthy bone marrow donors made up the cohort. All cohort members were sampled while nominally healthy, although unrecorded immune exposures were likely present. The donor was CMV seronegative and was included in the group of under 450 seronegative cohort members. Every donor gave a peripheral blood sample, and the peripheral blood mononuclear cells from that sample were used for TCR beta sequencing. Genomic DNA extraction from the blood cell samples was performed with the Qiagen DNeasy Blood Extraction Kit. The receptor library was made with the immunoSEQ multiplex PCR assay. For the multiplex PCR, a mixture combining 60 forward primers for TCR Vbeta segments and 13 reverse primers for TCR Jbeta segments was used. The CDR3 region of rearranged TCR beta genes was amplified from genomic DNA by a multiplex PCR assay. The Illumina HiSeq System was used to sequence the amplified TCR beta libraries as 87-base-pair reads. For the original study's pipeline: A later analysis tallied around 87 million unique TCR beta chains across the 610 or so repertoires, and approximately 9.9 million of those chains were shared by two or more donors. Raw reads were error-corrected and collapsed into unique sequences with a nearest-neighbor algorithm that merged closely related sequences to remove PCR and sequencing errors. CDR3 sequences were aligned to IMGT reference sequences to assign V, D and J gene segments. Each retained sequence needed at least a six-nucleotide match to both a V gene segment and a J gene segment. A rearrangement counted as productive if the CDR3 had no stop codons and remained in frame with V and J, and every other rearrangement counted as non-productive. CDR3 was defined according to IMGT convention as the region running from the second conserved V-encoded cysteine to the conserved J-encoded phenylalanine. Sequences without an unambiguous match to a single V gene segment were excluded from the earlier analysis of over 500 of the donors. In an earlier analysis of approximately 610 of the donors, V segments were called functional above 56.7% productive rearrangements and were called segregating when the between-donor standard deviation exceeded 5%. To diagnose cytomegalovirus status from the catalog of TCR beta chain sequences, a statistical classification framework was built. In a later analysis, TCR nucleotide sequences were compared against IMGT/GENE-DB human TR gene sequences so that V and J genes could be assigned. In a later analysis, CDR3 sequences and most-parsimonious VDJ recombination scenarios were assigned using the TCRdist pipeline. In a later analysis, each TCR beta chain was defined by its CDR3 amino acid sequence together with its V-gene family, and reads without a unique V-gene family were excluded. A later analysis removed 550 to 700 highly shared, low-generation-probability nucleotide sequences to deal with suspected cross-contamination and a sequencing artifact. A later analysis calculated a clonal expansion index for each public chain from normalized within-repertoire ranks of inferred template counts. In a later analysis, generation probabilities were computed using a VDJ recombination model fitted to out-of-frame rearrangements, and the results were checked against IGoR. A later analysis scored TCR-TCR, TCR-HLA and TCR-CMV co-occurrence with hypergeometric tests, applying a repertoire-size bias correction to TCR pairs. In a later analysis, false discovery rates were estimated by permuting HLA or CMV assignments 20 times. In a later analysis, co-occurring TCRs were grouped using DBSCAN, with TCRdist sequence similarity added in when clustering inside HLA-allele-positive subsets. For co-occurrence clustering, repertoires with fewer than 30,000 or more than 120,000 public chains were excluded, along with a handful of repertoires with anomalous nucleotide sharing. Entries here come from immuneACCESS through TCRdb and include only in-frame sequences with V and J called. Some clones fail to appear in such tables; in the studies checked, an unresolved V gene covers under half of the shortfall, and the cause of the remainder is unknown. That table is the source of V, J and clone size, and D and trimming were worked out from the DNA. The sample's table covers 150,000 to 200,000 clones. The ten largest make up 0.7% to 0.8% of the sample.

Material for sequencing was PBMCs. The clonotype comes from a boy younger than 18 in good health and CMV-seronegative.

The CDR3 reads CASSGLWERAFYNEQFF. Here is the DNA: TGTGCCAGCAGTGGCCTTTGGGAGCGGGCATTTTACAATGAGCAGTTCTTC. The rearranged segments are TRBV6-1 and TRBJ2-1, and TRBD2 may be the D gene, going by 6 matching bases. The CDR3 holds 17 amino acids from the cysteine to the phenylalanine. CDR3 DNA only is kept here, 51 bases in frame from base 1. CDR1 MNHNS and CDR2 SASEGT are derived from the germline V gene. V lost 4 bases and J lost 4 bases; the stretch between them is 20 bases long.